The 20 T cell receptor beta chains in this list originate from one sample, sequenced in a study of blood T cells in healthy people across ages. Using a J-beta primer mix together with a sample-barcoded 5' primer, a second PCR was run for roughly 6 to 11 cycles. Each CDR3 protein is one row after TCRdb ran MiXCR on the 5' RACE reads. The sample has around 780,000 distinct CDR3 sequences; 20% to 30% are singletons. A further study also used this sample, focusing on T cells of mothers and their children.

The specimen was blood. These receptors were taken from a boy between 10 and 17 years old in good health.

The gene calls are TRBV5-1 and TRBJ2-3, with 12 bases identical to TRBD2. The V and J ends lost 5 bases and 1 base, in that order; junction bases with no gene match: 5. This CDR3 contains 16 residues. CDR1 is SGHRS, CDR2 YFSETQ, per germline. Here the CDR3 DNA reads TGCGCCAGCAGGCTCCCTAGCGGGGGGGGCACAGATACGCAGTATTTT. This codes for CASRLPSGGGTDTQYF.

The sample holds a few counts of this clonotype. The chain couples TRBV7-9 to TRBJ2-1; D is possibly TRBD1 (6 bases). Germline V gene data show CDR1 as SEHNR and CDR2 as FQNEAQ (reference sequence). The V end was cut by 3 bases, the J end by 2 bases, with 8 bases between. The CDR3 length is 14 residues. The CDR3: CASSLGTTYNEQFF. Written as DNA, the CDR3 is TGTGCCAGCAGCTTGGGGACAACCTACAATGAGCAGTTCTTC.

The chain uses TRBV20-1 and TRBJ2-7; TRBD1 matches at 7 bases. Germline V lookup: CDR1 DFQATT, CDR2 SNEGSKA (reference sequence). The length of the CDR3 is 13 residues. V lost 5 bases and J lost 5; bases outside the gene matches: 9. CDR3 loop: CSAFILQGNEQYF. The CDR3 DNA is TGCAGTGCTTTCATCCTACAGGGGAACGAGCAGTACTTC.

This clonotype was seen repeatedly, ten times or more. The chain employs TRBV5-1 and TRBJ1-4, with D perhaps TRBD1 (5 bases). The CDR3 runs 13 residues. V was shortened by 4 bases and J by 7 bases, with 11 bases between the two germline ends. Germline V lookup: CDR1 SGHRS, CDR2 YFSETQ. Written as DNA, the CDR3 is TGCGCCAGCAGCGACGGCACAGGTGAAAAACTGTTTTTT. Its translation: CASSDGTGEKLFF.

The CDR3 coding sequence is TGTGCCATCAGTGAGTCGGTGAGCGGGCACCAAGAGACCCAGTACTTC. Protein: CAISESVSGHQETQYF. The genes are TRBV10-3 and TRBJ2-5; weak D call: TRBD2 (6 bases). The V and J ends lost 0 bases and 0 bases respectively, with 11 bases between them. The CDR3 runs to 16 residues. In germline, CDR1 is ENHRY, CDR2 SYGVKD.

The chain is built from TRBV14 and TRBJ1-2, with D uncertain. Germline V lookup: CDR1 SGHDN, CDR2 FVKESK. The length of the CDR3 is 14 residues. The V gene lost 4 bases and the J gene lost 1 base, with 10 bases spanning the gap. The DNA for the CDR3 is TGTGCCAGCAGCCCCCTACGGAGTAACTATGGCTACACCTTC. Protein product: CASSPLRSNYGYTF.

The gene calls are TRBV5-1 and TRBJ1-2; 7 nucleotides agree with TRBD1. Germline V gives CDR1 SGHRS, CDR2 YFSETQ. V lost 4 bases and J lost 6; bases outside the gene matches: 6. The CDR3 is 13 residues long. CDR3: CASSLTGNDGYTF. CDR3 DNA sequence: TGCGCCAGCAGCCTGACAGGGAACGATGGCTACACCTTC.

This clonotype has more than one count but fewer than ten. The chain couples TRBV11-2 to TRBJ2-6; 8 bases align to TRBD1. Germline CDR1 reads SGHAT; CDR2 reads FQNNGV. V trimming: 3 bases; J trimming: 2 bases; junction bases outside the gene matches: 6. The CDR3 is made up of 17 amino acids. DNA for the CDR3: TGTGCCAGCAGCTTGGACAGGGTGCTGGCTGGGGCCAACGTCCTGACTTTC. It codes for CASSLDRVLAGANVLTF.

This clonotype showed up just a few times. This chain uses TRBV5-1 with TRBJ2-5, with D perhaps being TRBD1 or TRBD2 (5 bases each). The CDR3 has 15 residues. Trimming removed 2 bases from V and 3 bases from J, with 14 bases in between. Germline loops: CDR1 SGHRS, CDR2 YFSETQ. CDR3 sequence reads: CASSLRGYDEETQYF. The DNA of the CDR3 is TGCGCCAGCAGCTTACGGGGCTACGACGAAGAGACCCAGTACTTC.

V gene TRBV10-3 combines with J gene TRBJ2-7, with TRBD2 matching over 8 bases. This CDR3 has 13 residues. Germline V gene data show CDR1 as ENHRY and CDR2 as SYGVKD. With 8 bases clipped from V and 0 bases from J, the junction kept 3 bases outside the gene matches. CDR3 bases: TGTGCCATCGAAGCGGGGGACTCCTACGAGCAGTACTTC. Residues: CAIEAGDSYEQYF.

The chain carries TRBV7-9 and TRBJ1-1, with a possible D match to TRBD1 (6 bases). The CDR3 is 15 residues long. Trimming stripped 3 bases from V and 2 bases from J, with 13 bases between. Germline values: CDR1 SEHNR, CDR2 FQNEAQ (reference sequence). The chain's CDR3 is CASSFSAGVNTEAFF. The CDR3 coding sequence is TGTGCCAGCAGCTTCTCGGCAGGGGTAAACACTGAAGCTTTCTTT.

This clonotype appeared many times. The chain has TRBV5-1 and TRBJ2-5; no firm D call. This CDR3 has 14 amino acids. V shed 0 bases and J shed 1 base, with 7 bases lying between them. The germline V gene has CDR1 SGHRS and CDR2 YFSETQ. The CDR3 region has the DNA TGCGCCAGCAGCTTGGGGACGGTCCAAGAGACCCAGTACTTC. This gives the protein CASSLGTVQETQYF.

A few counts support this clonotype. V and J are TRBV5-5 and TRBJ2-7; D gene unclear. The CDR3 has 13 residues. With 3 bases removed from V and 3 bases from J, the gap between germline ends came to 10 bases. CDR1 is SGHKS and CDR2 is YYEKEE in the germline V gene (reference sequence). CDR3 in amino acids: CASSSTPDYEQYF. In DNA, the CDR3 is TGTGCCAGCAGCTCAACCCCAGACTACGAGCAGTACTTC.

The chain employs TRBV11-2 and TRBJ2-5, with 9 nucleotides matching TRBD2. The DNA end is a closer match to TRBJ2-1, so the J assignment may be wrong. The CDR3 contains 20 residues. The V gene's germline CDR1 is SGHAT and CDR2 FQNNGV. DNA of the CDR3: TGTGCCAGCAGCTCTTTTGTTTGGGTGGATAAGCGGGGGGCCCCCGATGAGCAGTTCTTC. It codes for CASSSFVWVDKRGAPDEQFF.

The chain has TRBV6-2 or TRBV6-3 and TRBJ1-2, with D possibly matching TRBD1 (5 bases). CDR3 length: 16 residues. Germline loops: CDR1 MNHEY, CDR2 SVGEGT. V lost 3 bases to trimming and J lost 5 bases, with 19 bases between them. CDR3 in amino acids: CASSYDSLFYRYGYTF. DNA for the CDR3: TGTGCCAGCAGTTATGACAGCCTCTTCTACCGTTATGGCTACACCTTC.

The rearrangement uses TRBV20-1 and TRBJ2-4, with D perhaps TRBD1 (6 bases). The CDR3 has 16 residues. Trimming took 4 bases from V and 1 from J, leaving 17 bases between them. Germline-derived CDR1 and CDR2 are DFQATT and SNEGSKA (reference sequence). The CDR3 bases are TGCAGTGCTATGAGGGACACCCTGGGGGCCAAAAACATTCAGTACTTC. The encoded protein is CSAMRDTLGAKNIQYF.

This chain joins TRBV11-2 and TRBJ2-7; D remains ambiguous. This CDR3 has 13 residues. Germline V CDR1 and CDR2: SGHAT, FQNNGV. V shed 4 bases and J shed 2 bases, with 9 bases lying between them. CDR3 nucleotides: TGTGCCAGCAGCTCGATACGTACCTACGAGCAGTACTTC. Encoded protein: CASSSIRTYEQYF.

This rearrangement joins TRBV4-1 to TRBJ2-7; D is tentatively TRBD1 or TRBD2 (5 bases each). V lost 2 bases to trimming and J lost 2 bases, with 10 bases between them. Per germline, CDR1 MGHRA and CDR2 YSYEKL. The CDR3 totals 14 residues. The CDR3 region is CASSQKMGPYEQYF. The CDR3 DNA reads TGCGCCAGCAGCCAAAAAATGGGACCCTACGAGCAGTACTTC.

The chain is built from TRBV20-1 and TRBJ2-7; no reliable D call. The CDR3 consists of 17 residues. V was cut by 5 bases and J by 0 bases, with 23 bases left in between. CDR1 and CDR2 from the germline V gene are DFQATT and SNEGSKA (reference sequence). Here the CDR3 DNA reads TGCAGTGCTGGGTTGGGATTGGGTGCAAGGGCCTCCTACGAGCAGTACTTC. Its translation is CSAGLGLGARASYEQYF.

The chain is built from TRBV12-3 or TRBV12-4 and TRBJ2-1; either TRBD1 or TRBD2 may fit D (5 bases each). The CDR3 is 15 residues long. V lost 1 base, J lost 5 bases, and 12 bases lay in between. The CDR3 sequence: CASSLVGDLDNEQFF. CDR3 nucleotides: TGTGCCAGCAGTTTAGTGGGGGATCTGGACAATGAGCAGTTCTTC.